This T cell receptor beta chain is drawn from a study of PD-1 blockade in classical Hodgkin lymphoma. Assay: immunoSEQ multiplex PCR; the TCRdb copy retains only in-frame clones and omits some. The repertoire holds nearly 35,000 clones, with roughly 90% as singletons. The CDR3 sequence is 14 residues long. Germline CDR1 reads SGHTA; CDR2 reads FQGNSA. Trimming cost V 5 bases and J 5 bases, with 14 bases left between them. Time point: newly diagnosed, previously untreated cHL patient sample. Purification of CD4+ T cells from thawed PBMCs was achieved by magnetic negative selection. This receptor was taken from a human donor with classical Hodgkin lymphoma. The source material was CD4+ T cells from blood. This chain joins TRBV7-2 and TRBJ2-3; a weak D match, TRBD1 (6 bases). CDR3 DNA: TGTGCCAGCAGCCCTCTCCTACAGGGAGATACGCAGTATTTT. Translated, it gives CASSPLLQGDTQYF.